These T cell receptor beta chains were read from a single sample in a study of vaccination and CD4 T cells after COVID-19. For these receptors, no antigen is known. In TCRdb, the PCR reads were re-called with MiXCR into one record per CDR3 protein. In the table there are around 11,000 distinct CDR3 sequences, approximately 60% of which are singletons. Sequencing was carried out using CD4+ T cells from blood, cultured in vitro. These TCRs come from a human donor who had recovered from COVID-19. CDR3s include the opening cysteine and the closing phenylalanine or tryptophan. D genes are given only for firm matches. Some rows have no size entry. The others give once, few or many, or a class for an expanded clone.

-	TRBV12-3/TRBV12-4	TRBD1	TRBJ1-5	CASRFGTGFGDSNQPQHF	TGTGCCAGCAGATTCGGGACAGGGTTTGGGGATAGCAATCAGCCCCAGCATTTT
few	TRBV5-5	-	TRBJ2-5	CASSLSTGRETQYF	TGTGCCAGCAGCTTGTCCACAGGGAGGGAGACCCAGTACTTC
-	TRBV20-1	-	TRBJ1-5	CSARDSGYSNQPQHF	TGCAGTGCTAGAGATAGTGGGTATAGCAATCAGCCCCAGCATTTT
-	TRBV20-1	-	TRBJ1-5	CSARAAGFQPQHF	TGCAGTGCTAGAGCTGCAGGTTTTCAGCCCCAGCATTTT
few	TRBV20-1	-	TRBJ1-1	CSASTNTEAFF	TGCAGTGCTTCGACGAACACTGAAGCTTTCTTT
-	TRBV5-1	-	TRBJ1-1	CASSFEGSTEAFF	TGCGCCAGCAGCTTCGAGGGGAGCACTGAAGCTTTCTTT
once	TRBV20-1	-	TRBJ2-1	CSVPRNRDTEQFF	TGCAGTGTGCCCAGGAACAGGGATACTGAGCAGTTCTTC
-	TRBV7-7	-	TRBJ1-1	CASSLGINTEAFF	TGTGCTAGCAGCTTAGGCATAAACACTGAAGCTTTCTTT
-	TRBV19	TRBD1	TRBJ2-7	CASSTTQGEAYEQYF	TGTGCCAGTAGTACCACACAGGGGGAGGCCTACGAGCAGTACTTC
-	TRBV29-1	TRBD1	TRBJ1-2	CSVRQGSDGYTF	TGCAGCGTTAGACAGGGATCGGATGGCTACACCTTC
-	TRBV24-1	TRBD1	TRBJ2-5	CATSEPGTGFQETQYF	TGTGCCACCAGTGAGCCCGGGACAGGGTTCCAAGAGACCCAGTACTTC
-	TRBV28	-	TRBJ1-2	CASSFAGSQYNYGYTF	TGTGCCAGCAGTTTTGCGGGGAGCCAATATAACTATGGCTACACCTTC
-	TRBV28	-	TRBJ2-1	CASSLLAGSYNEQFF	TGTGCCAGCAGTTTATTGGCCGGCTCCTACAATGAGCAGTTCTTC
few	TRBV7-2	TRBD2	TRBJ2-7	CASSLDSGRTREQYF	TGTGCCAGCAGCTTGGATAGCGGGAGAACGAGGGAGCAGTACTTC
few	TRBV6-1	TRBD1	TRBJ1-2	CASSEWTGPNYGYTF	TGTGCCAGCAGTGAATGGACAGGGCCGAACTATGGCTACACCTTC
-	TRBV6-5	-	TRBJ1-1	CASSYGQNTEAFF	TGTGCCAGCAGTTATGGGCAGAACACTGAAGCTTTCTTT
-	TRBV5-1	-	TRBJ2-7	CASSLGGSSGEQYF	TGCGCCAGCAGCTTGGGGGGCAGTTCAGGCGAGCAGTACTTC
-	TRBV10-3	TRBD2	TRBJ2-7	CAISPGGRLAGGFEQYF	TGTGCCATCAGTCCAGGAGGTAGACTAGCGGGAGGGTTCGAGCAGTACTTC
-	TRBV5-4	TRBD2	TRBJ2-5	CASSPRGLEETQYF	TGTGCCAGCAGCCCGCGGGGGTTAGAAGAGACCCAGTACTTC
few	TRBV15	-	TRBJ1-2	CATSQANYGYTF	TGTGCCACCAGTCAGGCCAACTATGGCTACACCTTC
-	TRBV30	TRBD2	TRBJ2-1	CAWSGGSGRASYNEQFF	TGTGCCTGGAGTGGTGGTAGCGGGAGGGCTTCCTACAATGAGCAGTTCTTC
few	TRBV20-1	TRBD1	TRBJ1-2	CSARQGGTYGYTF	TGCAGTGCACGACAGGGAGGAACCTATGGCTACACCTTC
once	TRBV6-1	TRBD1	TRBJ1-1	CASRSPTRQGFEAFF	TGTGCCAGCAGGTCACCTACCAGACAGGGGTTTGAAGCTTTCTTT
few	TRBV19	TRBD2	TRBJ2-1	CASSIGRASGKSSYNEQFF	TGTGCCAGTAGTATAGGTAGGGCTAGCGGGAAGTCTTCCTACAATGAGCAGTTCTTC
once	TRBV5-1	-	TRBJ1-5	CASSQGGGHQPQHF	TGCGCCAGCAGCCAAGGGGGGGGCCATCAGCCCCAGCATTTT
few	TRBV6-1	-	TRBJ1-2	CASRPFGTANNYGYTF	TGTGCCAGCCGACCGTTCGGGACCGCGAACAACTATGGCTACACCTTC
-	TRBV29-1	-	TRBJ1-4	CSGGGRGLGEKLFF	TGCAGCGGTGGTGGTCGAGGGCTCGGTGAAAAACTGTTTTTT
-	TRBV19	-	TRBJ1-2	CASSMRGVSGYTF	TGTGCCAGTAGTATGAGGGGCGTGAGTGGCTACACCTTC
-	TRBV28	TRBD1	TRBJ1-2	CASSPRTGKGYTF	TGTGCCAGCAGTCCTCGGACAGGGAAGGGCTACACCTTC
few	TRBV5-1	TRBD1	TRBJ1-1	CASSGGQMNTEAFF	TGCGCCAGCAGCGGGGGACAGATGAACACTGAAGCTTTCTTT
-	TRBV20-1	TRBD1	TRBJ2-2	CSAQSQGASGELFF	TGCAGTGCTCAATCACAGGGGGCAAGCGGGGAGCTGTTTTTT
-	TRBV7-3	-	TRBJ2-5	CASSLAGGQETQYF	TGTGCCAGCAGCTTGGCCGGGGGCCAAGAGACCCAGTACTTC
-	TRBV6-1	-	TRBJ2-1	CASKRRKEYNEQFF	TGTGCCAGCAAACGGAGGAAGGAGTACAATGAGCAGTTCTTC
-	TRBV7-2	-	TRBJ2-3	CASSFSRDTQYF	TGTGCCAGCAGCTTTTCGAGAGATACGCAGTATTTT
-	TRBV27	TRBD1	TRBJ2-1	CASSRQGNEQFF	TGTGCCAGCAGCCGACAGGGGAATGAGCAGTTCTTC